Ten or more counts support the clone carrying this TCR beta chain. Its target is not known. These data originate in a study of regulatory T cells in long-lasting Graves disease. The time point: newly diagnosed GD, antithyroid drugs for less than 3 months. RNA extracted from PBMCs served as the sequencing template. Both iRepertoire HTBI primers and Arm-PCR of CDR3 regions were used to build the TCR beta libraries. TCRdb re-analysed the multiplex PCR reads in MiXCR, keeping a single row per CDR3 protein. The sample carries more than 350,000 distinct CDR3 sequences, around 14% recorded once. General study results and limits: New patients shared 966 public clonotypes, and persistent patients shared more, with approximately 2,500.

V shed 7 bases and J shed 5 bases, with 21 bases lying between them. This CDR3 spans 16 amino acids. Germline values: CDR1 MNHEY, CDR2 SMNVEV (reference sequence). These data also formed part of another study, on T cells in Graves' hyperthyroidism and ophthalmopathy.

The chain employs TRBV27 and TRBJ2-1, with D perhaps TRBD2 (7 bases). This TCR came from a woman in her twenties or thirties with Graves disease. The specimen was peripheral blood mononuclear cells (PBMCs), collected at new diagnosis, from a patient treated with antithyroid drugs. The CDR3 spells CASIPPRGRGHNEQFF. The CDR3 DNA follows: TGTGCCAGCATTCCCCCTCGGGGGCGGGGGCACAATGAGCAGTTCTTC.